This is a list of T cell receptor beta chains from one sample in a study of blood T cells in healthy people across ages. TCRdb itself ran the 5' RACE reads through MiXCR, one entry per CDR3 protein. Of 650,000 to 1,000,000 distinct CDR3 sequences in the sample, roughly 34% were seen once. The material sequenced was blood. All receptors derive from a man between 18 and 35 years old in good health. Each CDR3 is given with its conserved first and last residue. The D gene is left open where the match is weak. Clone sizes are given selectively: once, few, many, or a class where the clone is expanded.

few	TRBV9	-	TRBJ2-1	TGTGCCAGCAGCGCCTCCTTCAATGAGCAGTTCTTC	CASSASFNEQFF
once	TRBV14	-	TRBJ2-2	TGTGCCAGCAGCCAATTGGCGGCGAGGACCAGGGAGCTGTTTTTT	CASSQLAARTRELFF
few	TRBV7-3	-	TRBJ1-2	TGTGCCAGCAGCGAAGGGGCCCGGACAGCTAACTATGGCTACACCTTC	CASSEGARTANYGYTF
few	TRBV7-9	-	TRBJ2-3	TGTGCCAGCAGCTTTCGTCAGCCTGCTGTAGTAGGTACAGATACGCAGTATTTT	CASSFRQPAVVGTDTQYF
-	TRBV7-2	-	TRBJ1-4	TGTGCCGGCAGCTTAGCAGGGTTTGAAAAACTGTTTTTT	CAGSLAGFEKLFF
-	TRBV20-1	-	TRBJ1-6	TGCAGTGCGCCGGACACCCCAGAGGATTCACCCCTCCACTTT	CSAPDTPEDSPLHF
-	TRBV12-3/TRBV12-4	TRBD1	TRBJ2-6	TGTGCCAGCAGTTTGGGACAGGGGGCGCCGGGGGCCAACGTCCTGACTTTC	CASSLGQGAPGANVLTF
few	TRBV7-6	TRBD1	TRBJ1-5	TGTGCCAGCAGCTCGTCGGACAGGGGAAGTCAGCCCCAGCATTTT	CASSSSDRGSQPQHF
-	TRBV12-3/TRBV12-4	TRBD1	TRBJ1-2	TGTGCCAGCAGTGCGGGACAGGGAAGAACCCATGGCTACACCTTC	CASSAGQGRTHGYTF
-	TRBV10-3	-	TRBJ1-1	TGTGCCATCAGTTCCCGCAGGCAGGGGCAGAACACTGAAGCTTTCTTT	CAISSRRQGQNTEAFF